This T cell receptor beta chain stems from a study of long-term antiretroviral therapy in people with HIV. Germline V gives CDR1 MNHEY, CDR2 SMNVEV (reference sequence). V dropped 3 bases and J dropped 6; count of bases not matched to a gene: 2. The CDR3 covers 14 residues. Run at survey level, the immunoSEQ assay was version v3.0. Some clones are missing from TCRdb's copy, which holds only in-frame ones; the method was immunoSEQ multiplex PCR. The sample shows fewer than 30,000 clones, around 84% of them seen only once. The clonotype was recovered from a woman aged 30 to 39 with HIV. This sequence joins TRBV27 and TRBJ2-1, with 10 bases matching TRBD1. The specimen comprised unsorted PBMCs, sampled 0.8 years after starting antiretroviral therapy. CDR3 nucleotides: TGTGCCAGCAGTTTCCGGGACAGGGGCAATGAGCAGTTCTTC. Residues: CASSFRDRGNEQFF.